This entry lists 17 T cell receptor beta chains sequenced from one sample in a study of T cell responses to AZD1222 COVID-19 vaccine. TCRdb's table, derived via immunoSEQ multiplex PCR, lists solely in-frame clones and lacks some. The profile shows 150,000 or so clones, 86% of them singletons. The sample here was peripheral blood, taken on day 0 of MenACWY control vaccination. These receptors came from an adult in good health.

V and J are TRBV11-2 and TRBJ2-3; D not resolved. The CDR3 loop spans 13 amino acids. Per the germline V gene, CDR1 is SGHAT and CDR2 is FQNNGV. Trimming cost V 2 bases and J 5 bases, with 8 bases left between them. CDR3 nucleotide sequence: TGTGCCAGCAGCTTAAAATCTGAAGATACGCAGTATTTT. It specifies CASSLKSEDTQYF. Full variable domain (outside the CDR3, taken from reference TRBV11-2 and TRBJ2-3): EAGVAQSPRYKIIEKRQSVAFWCNPISGHATLYWYQQILGQGPKLLIQFQNNGVVDDSQLPKDRFSAERLKGVDSTLKIQPAKLEDSAVYLCASSLKSEDTQYFGPGTRLTVL.

J is TRBJ1-6 and V is TRBV6-4; D ambiguous. This CDR3 comprises 14 residues. Germline lookup yields CDR1 MRHNA and CDR2 SNTAGT. V dropped 3 bases and J dropped 4 bases, with 7 bases sitting between them. CDR3 sequence: CASSERLYNSPLHF. The DNA of the CDR3 is TGTGCCAGCAGTGAAAGATTATATAATTCACCCCTCCACTTT.

The CDR3 reads CATSDPQSNTGELFF. The CDR3 nucleotides are TGTGCCACCAGTGATCCACAGAGCAACACCGGGGAGCTGTTTTTT. This chain uses TRBV24-1 with TRBJ2-2; D is unresolved. Germline CDR1 reads KGHDR; CDR2 reads SFDVKD. The CDR3 is 15 residues long. The V gene lost 3 bases and the J gene lost 2 bases, with 9 bases spanning the gap.

The chain joins TRBV13 to TRBJ1-3, with 9 nucleotides matching TRBD1. The CDR3 extends over 15 amino acids. CDR1 is PRHDT and CDR2 is FYEKMQ in the germline V gene (reference sequence). Trimming removed 5 bases from V and 2 bases from J; junction bases left unmatched: 4. The CDR3 region is CASSLTGGTGNTIYF. The CDR3 DNA sequence: TGTGCCAGCAGCCTGACAGGGGGGACTGGAAACACCATATATTTT.

The rearrangement joins TRBV28 to TRBJ1-2; TRBD1 matches at 7 bases. From germline, CDR1 is MDHEN and CDR2 SYDVKM. This CDR3 contains 16 residues. V shed 2 bases and J 1 base; nucleotides not matched to a gene: 7. The chain's CDR3 is CASSLRGHGINYGYTF. In nucleotides, the CDR3 is TGTGCCAGCAGTTTAAGGGGGCATGGAATTAACTATGGCTACACCTTC.

The J gene is TRBJ1-1, the V gene TRBV28; possibly TRBD1 for D (5 bases). Trimming took off 4 bases at V and 1 base at J, with 16 bases between the two ends. From germline, CDR1 is MDHEN and CDR2 SYDVKM. This CDR3 is built from 16 residues. The CDR3 DNA follows: TGTGCCAGCAGTTCACTTCTGGGGGGGGAGAACACTGAAGCTTTCTTT. This codes for CASSSLLGGENTEAFF. Full variable domain (missing parts from reference TRBV28 and TRBJ1-1): DVKVTQSSRYLVKRTGEKVFLECVQDMDHENMFWYRQDPGLGLRLIYFSYDVKMKEKGDIPEGYSVSREKKERFSLILESASTNQTSMYLCASSSLLGGENTEAFFGQGTRLTVV.

This clone was observed a single time. The gene calls are TRBV19 and TRBJ1-4; 7 nucleotides align to TRBD1. CDR1 and CDR2 (germline): LNHDA, SQIVND (reference sequence). The CDR3 length is 15 residues. With V trimmed by 2 bases and J by 6 bases, 6 bases remained unmatched. CDR3 residues: CASSILDRAHEKLFF. The DNA for the CDR3 is TGTGCCAGTAGTATACTCGACAGGGCACATGAAAAACTGTTTTTT.

This chain links TRBV2 with TRBJ1-5, with D perhaps TRBD1 (6 bases). Trimming left V 2 bases short and J 0 bases short, with 11 bases between. Germline V lookup: CDR1 SNHLY, CDR2 FYNNEI. The CDR3 has 16 amino acids. The CDR3 DNA reads TGTGCCAGCAGTGAACGGGACAACAATAGCAATCAGCCCCAGCATTTT. Translating gives CASSERDNNSNQPQHF.

The V and J genes are TRBV16 and TRBJ2-3; D may match TRBD1 or TRBD2 (5 bases each). The CDR3 spans 14 residues. V was cut by 4 bases and J by 3 bases, with 11 bases left in between. From germline, CDR1 is KGHSY and CDR2 FQNENV. Written as DNA, the CDR3 is TGTGCCAGCAGCCCTGTGGGGGTTACAGATACGCAGTATTTT. Amino acids: CASSPVGVTDTQYF.

The CDR3 here is CASSVGGSAYEQYF. The CDR3 DNA reads as TGTGCCAGCAGCGTAGGAGGGTCAGCCTACGAGCAGTACTTC. This sequence joins TRBV9 and TRBJ2-7; D is perhaps TRBD2 (5 bases). The germline V and J ends were trimmed by 0 bases and 2 bases, with 9 bases remaining between them. Germline lookup yields CDR1 SGDLS and CDR2 YYNGEE. The CDR3 length is 14 residues. Combining the CDR3 with reference TRBV9 and TRBJ2-7 gives the whole variable domain DSGVTQTPKHLITATGQRVTLRCSPRSGDLSVYWYQQSLDQGLQFLIQYYNGEERAKGNILERFSAQQFPDLHSELNLSSLELGDSALYFCASSVGGSAYEQYFGPGTRLTVT.

The chain combines TRBV2 with TRBJ1-6; 9 bases are shared with TRBD1. Trimming removed 6 bases from V and 14 bases from J; junction bases left unmatched: 11. Germline lookup yields CDR1 SNHLY and CDR2 FYNNEI. This CDR3 comprises 14 residues. The CDR3 DNA is TGTGCCAGCAGAACGGACAGGGGAAGATGGGCCCTCCACTTT. It yields the protein CASRTDRGRWALHF.

V usage is TRBV28 and J usage is TRBJ2-7, with TRBD2 matching over 7 bases. Germline V gives CDR1 MDHEN, CDR2 SYDVKM. This CDR3 region has 13 residues. Germline trimming cut 4 bases from V and 3 bases from J; bases unmatched to any gene: 3. The CDR3 region is CASSSAGFYEQYV. CDR3 sequence (DNA): TGTGCCAGCAGTTCAGCGGGGTTCTACGAGCAGTACGTC.

V gene TRBV9 combines with J gene TRBJ2-5; 7 bases line up with TRBD1. The V gene's germline CDR1 is SGDLS and CDR2 YYNGEE. After removal of 3 bases from V and 3 bases from J, the junction contained 2 bases not matched to a gene. CDR3 length: 13 residues. The CDR3 loop is CASSAGTEETQYF. As DNA, the CDR3 is TGTGCCAGCAGCGCAGGGACAGAAGAGACCCAGTACTTC.

The chain links TRBV14 to TRBJ1-2, with 8 bases fitting TRBD1. Germline CDR1 reads SGHDN; CDR2 reads FVKESK. With V trimmed by 1 base and J by 0 bases, 1 base remained unmatched. The CDR3 totals 15 residues. CDR3 residues: CASSQGDRTNYGYTF. The CDR3 DNA reads as TGTGCCAGCAGCCAAGGGGACAGGACTAACTATGGCTACACCTTC.

The V call is TRBV29-1, the J call TRBJ1-2; possibly TRBD1 for D (6 bases). Looked up from germline, CDR1 is SQVTM and CDR2 is ANQGSEA. The CDR3 has 14 amino acids. The V end was cut by 4 bases, the J end by 8 bases, with 20 bases between. The CDR3 bases are TGCAGCGTTGCGGTCCCCTACAGGGTAGGAGGCTACACCTTC. Its protein is CSVAVPYRVGGYTF.

The rearrangement joins TRBV7-2 to TRBJ1-1, with D unclear. CDR1 and CDR2 from the germline V gene are SGHTA and FQGNSA. V lost 4 bases and J lost 8, with 17 bases in between. The CDR3 runs to 14 residues. This chain's CDR3 is CASSYGRGLTEAFF. CDR3 bases: TGTGCCAGCAGCTACGGACGCGGCCTGACCGAAGCTTTCTTT.

The genes are TRBV27 and TRBJ2-5; TRBD2 aligns across 9 bases. CDR1 and CDR2 (germline): MNHEY, SMNVEV (reference sequence). The ends lost 0 bases at V and 2 bases at J; junction bases unmatched: 16. The CDR3 spans 20 residues. The CDR3 region has the DNA TGTGCCAGCAGTTTATCAGCCCCTACCCGAGCGGGGGGACGACAAGAGACCCAGTACTTC. It yields the protein CASSLSAPTRAGGRQETQYF.